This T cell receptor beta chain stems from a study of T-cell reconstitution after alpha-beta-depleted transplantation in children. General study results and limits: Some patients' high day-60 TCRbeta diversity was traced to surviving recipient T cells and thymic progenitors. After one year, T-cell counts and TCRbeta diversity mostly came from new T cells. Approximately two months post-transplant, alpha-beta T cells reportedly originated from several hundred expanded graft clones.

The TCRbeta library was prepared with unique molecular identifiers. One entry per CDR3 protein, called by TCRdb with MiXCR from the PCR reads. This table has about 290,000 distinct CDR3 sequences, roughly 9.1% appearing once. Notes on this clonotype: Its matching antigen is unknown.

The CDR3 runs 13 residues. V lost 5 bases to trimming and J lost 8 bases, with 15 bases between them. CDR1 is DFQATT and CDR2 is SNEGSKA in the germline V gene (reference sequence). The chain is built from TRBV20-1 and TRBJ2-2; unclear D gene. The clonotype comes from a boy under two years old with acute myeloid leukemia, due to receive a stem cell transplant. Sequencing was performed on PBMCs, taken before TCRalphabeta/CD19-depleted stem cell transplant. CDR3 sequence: CSASDGLQGELFF. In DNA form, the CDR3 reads TGCAGTGCTTCCGACGGCCTCCAAGGGGAGCTGTTTTTT.